This is a list of T cell receptor beta chains from one sample in a study of T cells in localized non-small cell lung cancer. Clones were sequenced by immunoSEQ multiplex PCR, and TCRdb holds only the in-frame ones, with some missing. The sample gives 25,000 to 30,000 clones, around 82% of which show up once; approximately 5.3% is in the top ten. Here the sequenced sample was peripheral blood mononuclear cells, taken before any cancer treatment. These receptors all come from a man aged 40-75 years with stage III lung adenocarcinoma. Both conserved end residues are part of each CDR3. Some rows have no size entry. The others give once, few or many, or a class for an expanded clone.

CASHPDRAVEQYF	.	TRBV2	TRBJ2-7
CASSPQAGDTIYF	.	TRBV7-9	TRBJ1-3
CSAGYGPSAEAFF	once	TRBV29-1	TRBJ1-1
CASSPNVDGYEQYF	.	TRBV9	TRBJ2-7
CSAFTGNTIYF	once	TRBV20-1	TRBJ1-3
CASSARMGGKETQYF	.	TRBV7-6	TRBJ2-5
CASRTSGKPYEQYF	.	TRBV6-5	TRBJ2-7
CSVRTSGNREQYF	.	TRBV29-1	TRBJ2-7
CASSRGYSGNTIYF	.	TRBV7-2	TRBJ1-3
CASSPRQGGTDTQYF	.	TRBV11-1	TRBJ2-3
CASSELQGATEAFF	.	TRBV6-1	TRBJ1-1
CASSLELAGGQYF	.	TRBV11-2	TRBJ2-5
CASSFSGGGIMGAFF	.	TRBV7-2	TRBJ1-1
CASSRVKSGNTIYF	.	TRBV2	TRBJ1-3
CACSFQDGANVLTF	.	TRBV7-9	TRBJ2-6
CASSPWTGRGEQYF	.	TRBV21-1	TRBJ2-7
CASSLIQSSYNEQFF	.	TRBV7-6	TRBJ2-1
CASSEFGRGLAKNIQYF	few	TRBV6-1	TRBJ2-4
CASSEGGGGPDTQYF	.	TRBV10-1	TRBJ2-3
CASSLDPGNQPQHF	.	TRBV11-2	TRBJ1-5
CASSAGQGSVAFF	.	TRBV7-8	TRBJ1-1
CASRGQGSHEQYF	.	TRBV6-1	TRBJ2-7
CASSSSGISGKTQYF	.	TRBV19	TRBJ2-5
CASSRDYRGEEQYF	.	TRBV11-1	TRBJ2-7
CASRRILDRGLFLYGYTF	.	TRBV28	TRBJ1-2
CSARADYGYTF	.	TRBV20-1	TRBJ1-2
CASSLLTSGGLEETQYF	.	TRBV28	TRBJ2-5
CASSPGGVSPGSPLHF	few	TRBV4-1	TRBJ1-6
CASSLFGGIYQPQHF	few	TRBV28	TRBJ1-5
CASSYSGRVSEQYF	.	TRBV6-5	TRBJ2-7
CASSYRDSRETQYF	once	TRBV6-5	TRBJ2-5
CASSYSSGSVQETQYF	.	TRBV6-6	TRBJ2-5
CASSPITASTEAFF	.	TRBV28	TRBJ1-1
CASSRDRAGYGYTF	.	TRBV7-9	TRBJ1-2
CASSLHKAGEAFF	.	TRBV5-1	TRBJ1-1